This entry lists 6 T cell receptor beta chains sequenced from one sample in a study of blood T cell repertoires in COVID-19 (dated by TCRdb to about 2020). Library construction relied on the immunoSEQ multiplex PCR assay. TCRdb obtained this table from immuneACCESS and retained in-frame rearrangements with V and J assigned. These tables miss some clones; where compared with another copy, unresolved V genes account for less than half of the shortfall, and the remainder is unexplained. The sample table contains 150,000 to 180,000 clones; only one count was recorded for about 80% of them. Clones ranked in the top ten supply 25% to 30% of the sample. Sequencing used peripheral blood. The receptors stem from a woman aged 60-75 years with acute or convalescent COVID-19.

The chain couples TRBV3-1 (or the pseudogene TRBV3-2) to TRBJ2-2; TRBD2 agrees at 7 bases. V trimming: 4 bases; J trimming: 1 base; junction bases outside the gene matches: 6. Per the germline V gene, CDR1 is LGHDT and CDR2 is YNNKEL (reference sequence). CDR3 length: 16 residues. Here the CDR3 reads CASSRMAGVNTGELFF. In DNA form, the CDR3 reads TGTGCCAGCAGCCGGATGGCGGGGGTGAACACCGGGGAGCTGTTTTTT.

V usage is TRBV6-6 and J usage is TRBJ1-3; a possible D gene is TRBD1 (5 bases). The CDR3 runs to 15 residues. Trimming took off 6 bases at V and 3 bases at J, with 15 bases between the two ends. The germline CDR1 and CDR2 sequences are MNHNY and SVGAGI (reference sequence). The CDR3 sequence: CASRYGGTVGNTIYF. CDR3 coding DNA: TGTGCCAGCAGGTACGGCGGGACGGTTGGAAACACCATATATTTT.

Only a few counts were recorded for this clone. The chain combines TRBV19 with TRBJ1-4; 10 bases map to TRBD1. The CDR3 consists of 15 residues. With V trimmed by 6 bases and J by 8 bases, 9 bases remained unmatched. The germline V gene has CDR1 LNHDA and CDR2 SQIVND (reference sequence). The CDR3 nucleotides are TGTGCCAGTAGGGAGGGACAGGGGCAGCGAGAAAAACTGTTTTTT. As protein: CASREGQGQREKLFF.

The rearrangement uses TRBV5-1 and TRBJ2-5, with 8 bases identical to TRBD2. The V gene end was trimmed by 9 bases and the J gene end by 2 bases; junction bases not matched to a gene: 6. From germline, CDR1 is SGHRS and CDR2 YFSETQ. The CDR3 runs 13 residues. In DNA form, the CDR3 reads TGCGCCACCTCGGGAGGGCTACAAGAGACCCAGTACTTC. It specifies CATSGGLQETQYF.

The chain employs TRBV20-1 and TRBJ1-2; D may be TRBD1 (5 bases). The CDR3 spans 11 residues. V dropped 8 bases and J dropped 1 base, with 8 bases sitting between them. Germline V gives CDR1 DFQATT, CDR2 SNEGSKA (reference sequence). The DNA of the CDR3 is TGCAGTAAACAGGATAACTATGGCTACACCTTC. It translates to CSKQDNYGYTF.

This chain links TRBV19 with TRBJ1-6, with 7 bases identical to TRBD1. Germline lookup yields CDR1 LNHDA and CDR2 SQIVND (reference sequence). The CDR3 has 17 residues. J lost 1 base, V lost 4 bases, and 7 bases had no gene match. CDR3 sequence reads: CASSTTGTWSYNSPLHF. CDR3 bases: TGTGCCAGTAGTACGACAGGGACTTGGTCCTATAATTCACCCCTCCACTTT.